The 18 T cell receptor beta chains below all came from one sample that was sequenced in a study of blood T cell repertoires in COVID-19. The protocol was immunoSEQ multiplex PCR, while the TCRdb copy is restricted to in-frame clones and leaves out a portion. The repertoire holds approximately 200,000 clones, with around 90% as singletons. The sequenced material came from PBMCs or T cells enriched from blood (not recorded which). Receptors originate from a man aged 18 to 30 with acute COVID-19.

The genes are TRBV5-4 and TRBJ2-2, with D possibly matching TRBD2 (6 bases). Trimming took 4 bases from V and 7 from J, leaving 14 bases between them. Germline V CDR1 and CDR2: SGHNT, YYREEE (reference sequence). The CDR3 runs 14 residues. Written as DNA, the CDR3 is TGTGCCAGCAGCCCGGTGGGGGGTAACGGGGAGCTGTTTTTT. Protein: CASSPVGGNGELFF.

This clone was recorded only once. DNA of the CDR3: TGCGCCAGCAGCTTTCGAGAAACGGACAATGAGCAGTTCTTC. Translation gives CASSFRETDNEQFF. This chain joins TRBV5-1 and TRBJ2-1, with D hard to call. Germline lookup yields CDR1 SGHRS and CDR2 YFSETQ. The CDR3 is 14 amino acids. Trimming removed 2 bases from V and 5 bases from J, with 11 bases in between.

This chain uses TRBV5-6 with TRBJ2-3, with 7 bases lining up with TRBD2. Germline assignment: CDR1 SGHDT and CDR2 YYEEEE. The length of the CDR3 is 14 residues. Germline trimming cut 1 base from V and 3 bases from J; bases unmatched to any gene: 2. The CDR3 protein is CASSLISGTDTQYF. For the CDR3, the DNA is TGTGCCAGCAGCTTGATTAGCGGGACAGATACGCAGTATTTT.

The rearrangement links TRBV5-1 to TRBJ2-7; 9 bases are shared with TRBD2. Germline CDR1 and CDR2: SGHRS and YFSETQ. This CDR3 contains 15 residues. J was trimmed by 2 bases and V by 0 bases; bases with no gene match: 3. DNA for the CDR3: TGCGCCAGCAGCTTGGTTCTAGCGGGGACCTACGAGCAGTACTTC. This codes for CASSLVLAGTYEQYF. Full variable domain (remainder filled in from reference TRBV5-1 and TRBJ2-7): KAGVTQTPRYLIKTRGQQVTLSCSPISGHRSVSWYQQTPGQGLQFLFEYFSETQRNKGNFPGRFSGRQFSNSRSEMNVSTLELGDSALYLCASSLVLAGTYEQYFGPGTRLTVT.

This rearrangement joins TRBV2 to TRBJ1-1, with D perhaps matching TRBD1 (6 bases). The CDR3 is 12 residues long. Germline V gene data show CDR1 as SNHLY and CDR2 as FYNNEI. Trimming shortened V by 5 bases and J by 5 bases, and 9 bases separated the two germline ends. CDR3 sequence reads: CASSSQGTEAFF. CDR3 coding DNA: TGTGCCAGCAGTTCACAGGGAACTGAAGCTTTCTTT.

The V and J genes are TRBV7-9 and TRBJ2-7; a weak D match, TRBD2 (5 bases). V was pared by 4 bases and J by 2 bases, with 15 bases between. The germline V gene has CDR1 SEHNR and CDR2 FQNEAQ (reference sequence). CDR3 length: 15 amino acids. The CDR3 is CASSSRADPAYEQYF. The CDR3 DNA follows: TGTGCCAGCAGCTCACGAGCGGACCCCGCCTACGAGCAGTACTTC.

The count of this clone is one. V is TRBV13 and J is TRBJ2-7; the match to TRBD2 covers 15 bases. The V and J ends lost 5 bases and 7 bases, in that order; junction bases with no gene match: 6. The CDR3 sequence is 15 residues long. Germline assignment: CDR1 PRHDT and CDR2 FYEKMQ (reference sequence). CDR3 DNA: TGTGCCAGCAGCAAGGGGGGACTAGCGGGAGGAGAGCAGTACTTC. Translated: CASSKGGLAGGEQYF. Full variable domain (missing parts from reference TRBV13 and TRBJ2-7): AAGVIQSPRHLIKEKRETATLKCYPIPRHDTVYWYQQGPGQDPQFLISFYEKMQSDKGSIPDRFSAQQFSDYHSELNMSSLELGDSALYFCASSKGGLAGGEQYFGPGTRLTVT.

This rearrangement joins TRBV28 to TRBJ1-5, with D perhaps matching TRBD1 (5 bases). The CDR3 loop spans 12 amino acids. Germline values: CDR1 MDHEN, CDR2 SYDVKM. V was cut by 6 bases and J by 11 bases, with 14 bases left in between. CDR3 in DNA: TGTGCCAGCAGGGGGGAGGTGTTGACCCAGCATTTT. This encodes CASRGEVLTQHF. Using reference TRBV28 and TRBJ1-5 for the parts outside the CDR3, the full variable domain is DVKVTQSSRYLVKRTGEKVFLECVQDMDHENMFWYRQDPGLGLRLIYFSYDVKMKEKGDIPEGYSVSREKKERFSLILESASTNQTSMYLCASRGEVLTQHFGDGTRLSIL.

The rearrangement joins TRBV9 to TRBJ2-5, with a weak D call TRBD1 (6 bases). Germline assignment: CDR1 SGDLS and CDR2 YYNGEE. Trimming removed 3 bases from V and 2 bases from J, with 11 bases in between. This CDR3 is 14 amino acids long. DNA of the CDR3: TGTGCCAGCAGCGAGCGGACAGCTCAAGAGACCCAGTACTTC. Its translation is CASSERTAQETQYF.

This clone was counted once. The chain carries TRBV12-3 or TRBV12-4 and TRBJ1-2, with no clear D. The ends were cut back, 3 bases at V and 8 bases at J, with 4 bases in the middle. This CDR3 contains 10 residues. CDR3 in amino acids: CASSLGGYTF. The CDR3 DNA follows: TGTGCCAGCAGTTTGGGCGGCTACACCTTC.

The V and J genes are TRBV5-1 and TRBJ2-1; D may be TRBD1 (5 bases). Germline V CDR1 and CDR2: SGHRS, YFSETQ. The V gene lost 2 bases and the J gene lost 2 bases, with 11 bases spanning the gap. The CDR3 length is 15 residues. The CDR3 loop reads CASSLARQTYNEQFF. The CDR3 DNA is TGCGCCAGCAGCTTAGCCAGACAGACCTACAATGAGCAGTTCTTC.

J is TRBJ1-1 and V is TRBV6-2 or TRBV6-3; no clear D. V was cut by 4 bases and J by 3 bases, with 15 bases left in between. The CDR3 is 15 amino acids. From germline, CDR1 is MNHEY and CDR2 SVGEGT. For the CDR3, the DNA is TGTGCCAGCAGTTTTAGCGGAGGGCGGCACACTGAAGCTTTCTTT. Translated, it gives CASSFSGGRHTEAFF.

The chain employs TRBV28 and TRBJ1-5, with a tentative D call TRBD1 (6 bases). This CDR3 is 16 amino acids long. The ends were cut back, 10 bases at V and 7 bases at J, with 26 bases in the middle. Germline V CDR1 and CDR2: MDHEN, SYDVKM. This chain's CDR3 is CATVTGSSRMWQPQHF. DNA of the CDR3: TGTGCCACCGTTACAGGGTCCTCAAGGATGTGGCAGCCCCAGCATTTT.

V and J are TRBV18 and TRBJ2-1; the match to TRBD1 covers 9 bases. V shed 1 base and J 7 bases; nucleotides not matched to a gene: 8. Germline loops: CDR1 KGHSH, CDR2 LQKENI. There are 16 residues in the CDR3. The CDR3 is CASSPQGTGKGNEQFF. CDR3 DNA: TGTGCCAGCTCACCACAGGGGACAGGGAAAGGGAATGAGCAGTTCTTC. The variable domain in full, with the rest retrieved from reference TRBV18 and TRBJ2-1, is NAGVMQNPRHLVRRRGQEARLRCSPMKGHSHVYWYRQLPEEGLKFMVYLQKENIIDESGMPKERFSAEFPKEGPSILRIQQVVRGDSAAYFCASSPQGTGKGNEQFFGPGTRLTVL.

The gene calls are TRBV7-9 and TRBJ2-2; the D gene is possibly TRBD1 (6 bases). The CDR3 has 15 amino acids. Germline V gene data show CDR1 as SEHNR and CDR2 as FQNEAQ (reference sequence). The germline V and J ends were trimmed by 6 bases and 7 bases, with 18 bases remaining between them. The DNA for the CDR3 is TGTGCCAGCAGTGCACAACCACAGGGTAACGGGGAGCTGTTTTTT. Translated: CASSAQPQGNGELFF.

The CDR3 spells CASSFRGQGWTGELFF. The CDR3 bases are TGTGCCAGCAGCTTCCGGGGACAGGGGTGGACCGGGGAGCTGTTTTTT. The rearrangement joins TRBV11-1 to TRBJ2-2, with 10 bases that match TRBD1. This CDR3 has 16 residues. The V segment lost 3 bases and the J segment 5 bases; nucleotides outside the gene matches: 6. The germline CDR1 and CDR2 sequences are SGHAT and FQDESV (reference sequence).

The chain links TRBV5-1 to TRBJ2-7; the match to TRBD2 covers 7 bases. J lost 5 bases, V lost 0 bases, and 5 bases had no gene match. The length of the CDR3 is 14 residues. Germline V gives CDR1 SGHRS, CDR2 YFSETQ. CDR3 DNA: TGCGCCAGCAGCTTGGGCGGGAGTGGTGACGAGCAGTACTTC. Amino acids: CASSLGGSGDEQYF.

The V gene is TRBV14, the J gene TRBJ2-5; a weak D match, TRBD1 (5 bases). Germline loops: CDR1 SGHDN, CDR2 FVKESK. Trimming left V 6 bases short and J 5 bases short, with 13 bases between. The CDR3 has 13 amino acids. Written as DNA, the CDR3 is TGTGCCAGCAGGGATAGGGGTCAGGAGACCCAGTACTTC. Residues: CASRDRGQETQYF.